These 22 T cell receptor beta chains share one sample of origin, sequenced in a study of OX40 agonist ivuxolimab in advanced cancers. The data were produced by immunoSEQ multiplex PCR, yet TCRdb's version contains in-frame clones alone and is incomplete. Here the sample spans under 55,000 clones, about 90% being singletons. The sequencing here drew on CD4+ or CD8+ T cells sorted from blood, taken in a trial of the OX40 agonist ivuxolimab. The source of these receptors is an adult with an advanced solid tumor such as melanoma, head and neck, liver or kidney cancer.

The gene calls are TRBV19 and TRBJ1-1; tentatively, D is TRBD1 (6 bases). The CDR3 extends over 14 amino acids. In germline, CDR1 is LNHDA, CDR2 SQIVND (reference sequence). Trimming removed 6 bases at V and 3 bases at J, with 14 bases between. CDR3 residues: CASRTQGRDTEAFF. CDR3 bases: TGTGCCAGTAGAACACAGGGTAGAGACACTGAAGCTTTCTTT.

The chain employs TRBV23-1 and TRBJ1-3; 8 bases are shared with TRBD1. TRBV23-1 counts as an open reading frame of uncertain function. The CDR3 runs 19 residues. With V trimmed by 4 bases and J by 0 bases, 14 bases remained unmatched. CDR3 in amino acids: CASSPGTGALNSSGNTIYF. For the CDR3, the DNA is TGCGCCAGCAGTCCAGGGACAGGCGCTCTTAATTCCTCTGGAAACACCATATATTTT.

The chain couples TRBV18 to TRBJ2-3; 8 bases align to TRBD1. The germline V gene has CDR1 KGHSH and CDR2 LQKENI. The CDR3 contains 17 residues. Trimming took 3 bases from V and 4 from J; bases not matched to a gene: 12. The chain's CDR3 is CASSPPGGASMSDTQYF. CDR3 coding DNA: TGTGCCAGCTCACCTCCAGGGGGCGCGTCTATGTCAGATACGCAGTATTTT.

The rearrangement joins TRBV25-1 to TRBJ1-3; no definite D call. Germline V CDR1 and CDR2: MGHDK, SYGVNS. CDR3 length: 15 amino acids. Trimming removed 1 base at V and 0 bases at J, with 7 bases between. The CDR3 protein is CASSEFRSSGNTIYF. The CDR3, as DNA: TGTGCCAGCAGTGAATTCCGGTCCTCTGGAAACACCATATATTTT.

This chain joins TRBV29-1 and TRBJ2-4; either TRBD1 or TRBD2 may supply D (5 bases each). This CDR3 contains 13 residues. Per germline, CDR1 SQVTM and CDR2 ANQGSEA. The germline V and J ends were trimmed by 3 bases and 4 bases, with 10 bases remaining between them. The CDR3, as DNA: TGCAGCGTTGATAGAGGGGATAAAAACATTCAGTACTTC. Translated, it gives CSVDRGDKNIQYF.

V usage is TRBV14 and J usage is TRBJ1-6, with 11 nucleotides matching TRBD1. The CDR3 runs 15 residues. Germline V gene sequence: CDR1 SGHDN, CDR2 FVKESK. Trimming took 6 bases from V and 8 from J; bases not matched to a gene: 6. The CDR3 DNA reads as TGTGCCAGCAGGGGACAGGGGGGTATTCATTCACCCCTCCACTTT. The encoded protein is CASRGQGGIHSPLHF.

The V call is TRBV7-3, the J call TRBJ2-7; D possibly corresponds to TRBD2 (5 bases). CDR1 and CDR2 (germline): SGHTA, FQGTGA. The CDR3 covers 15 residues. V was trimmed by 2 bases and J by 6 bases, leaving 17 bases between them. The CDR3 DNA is TGTGCCAGCAGCTTAGCCCCGCCCGGGGTAGGCGAGCAGTACTTC. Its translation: CASSLAPPGVGEQYF. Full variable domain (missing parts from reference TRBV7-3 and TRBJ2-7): GAGVSQTPSNKVTEKGKYVELRCDPISGHTALYWYRQSLGQGPEFLIYFQGTGAADDSGLPNDRFFAVRPEGSVSTLKIQRTERGDSAVYLCASSLAPPGVGEQYFGPGTRLTVT.

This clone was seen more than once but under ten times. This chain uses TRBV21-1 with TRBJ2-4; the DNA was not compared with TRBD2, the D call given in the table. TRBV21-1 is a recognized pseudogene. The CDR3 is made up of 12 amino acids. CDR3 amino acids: CATGGPDDIQYF. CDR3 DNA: TGTGCCACGGGAGGACCCGACGACATTCAGTACTTC.

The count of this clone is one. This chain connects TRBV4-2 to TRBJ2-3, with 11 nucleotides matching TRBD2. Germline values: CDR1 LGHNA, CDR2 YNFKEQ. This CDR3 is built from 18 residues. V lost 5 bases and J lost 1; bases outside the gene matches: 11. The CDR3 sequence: CASSSQLAGVRGTDTQYF. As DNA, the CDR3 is TGTGCCAGCAGCTCTCAACTAGCGGGGGTACGGGGCACAGATACGCAGTATTTT.

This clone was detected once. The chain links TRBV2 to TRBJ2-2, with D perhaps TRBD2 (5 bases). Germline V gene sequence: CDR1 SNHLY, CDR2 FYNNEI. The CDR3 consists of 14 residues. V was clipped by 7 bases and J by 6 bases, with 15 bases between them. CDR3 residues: CASMDDFSAGELFF. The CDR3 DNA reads TGTGCCAGCATGGATGACTTTAGCGCCGGGGAGCTGTTTTTT.

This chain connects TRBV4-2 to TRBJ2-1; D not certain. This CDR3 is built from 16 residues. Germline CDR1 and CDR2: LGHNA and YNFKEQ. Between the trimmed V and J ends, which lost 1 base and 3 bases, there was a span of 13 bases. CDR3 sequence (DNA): TGTGCCAGCAGCCAAGTGGGCCGTGCTCACTACAATGAGCAGTTCTTC. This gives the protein CASSQVGRAHYNEQFF.

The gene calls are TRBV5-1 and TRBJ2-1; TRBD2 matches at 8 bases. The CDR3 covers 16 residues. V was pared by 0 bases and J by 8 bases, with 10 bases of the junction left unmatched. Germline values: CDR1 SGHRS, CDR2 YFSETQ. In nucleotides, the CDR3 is TGCGCCAGCAGCTTGGCCCTCGGGGGGGGATTCGATGAGCAGTTCTTC. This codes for CASSLALGGGFDEQFF.

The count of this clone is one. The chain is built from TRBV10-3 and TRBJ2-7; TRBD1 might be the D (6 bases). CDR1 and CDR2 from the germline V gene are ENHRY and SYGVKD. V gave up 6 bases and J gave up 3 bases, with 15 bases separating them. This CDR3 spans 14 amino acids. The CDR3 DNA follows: TGTGCCATCAGCAGCTTCGGGGACAACTACGAGCAGTACTTC. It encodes CAISSFGDNYEQYF.

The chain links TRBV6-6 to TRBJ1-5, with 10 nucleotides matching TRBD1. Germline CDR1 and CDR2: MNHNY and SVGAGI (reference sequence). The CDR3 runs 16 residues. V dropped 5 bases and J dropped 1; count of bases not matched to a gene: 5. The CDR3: CASSTDRGLSNQPQHF. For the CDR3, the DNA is TGTGCCAGCAGTACTGACAGGGGGCTAAGCAATCAGCCCCAGCATTTT.

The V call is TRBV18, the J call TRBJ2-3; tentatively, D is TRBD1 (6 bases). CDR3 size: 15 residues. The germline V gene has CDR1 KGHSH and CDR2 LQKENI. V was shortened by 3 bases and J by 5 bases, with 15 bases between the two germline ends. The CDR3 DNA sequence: TGTGCCAGCTCACCTAAGACAGGCGCTCGAGATACGCAGTATTTT. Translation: CASSPKTGARDTQYF.

The CDR3 coding sequence is TGTGCCAGTAGAACGACAGGGGGCGGCTATGGCTACACCTTC. This codes for CASRTTGGGYGYTF. This chain connects TRBV19 to TRBJ1-2, with 10 positions matching TRBD1. This CDR3 contains 14 residues. V lost 6 bases to trimming and J lost 4 bases; unmatched junction nucleotides: 5. Germline values: CDR1 LNHDA, CDR2 SQIVND (reference sequence).

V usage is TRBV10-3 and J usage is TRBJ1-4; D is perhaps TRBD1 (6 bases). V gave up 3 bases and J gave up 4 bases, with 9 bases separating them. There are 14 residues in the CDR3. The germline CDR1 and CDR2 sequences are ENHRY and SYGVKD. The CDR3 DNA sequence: TGTGCCATCAGTGATCGGACAGATAATGAAAAACTGTTTTTT. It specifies CAISDRTDNEKLFF.

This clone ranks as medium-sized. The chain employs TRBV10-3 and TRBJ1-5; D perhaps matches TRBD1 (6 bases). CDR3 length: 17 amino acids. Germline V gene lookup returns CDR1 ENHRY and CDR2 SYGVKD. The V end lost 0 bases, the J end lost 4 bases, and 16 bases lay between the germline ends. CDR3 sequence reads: CAISESMIRQGNQPQHF. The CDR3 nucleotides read TGTGCCATCAGTGAGTCGATGATTCGGCAGGGGAATCAGCCCCAGCATTTT.

The CDR3 protein is CASSLMSSGANVLTF. In DNA form, the CDR3 reads TGTGCCAGCAGCTTAATGAGTTCTGGGGCCAACGTCCTGACTTTC. The chain is built from TRBV7-9 and TRBJ2-6, with D uncertain. Germline loops: CDR1 SEHNR, CDR2 FQNEAQ (reference sequence). CDR3 length: 15 amino acids. V was cut by 2 bases and J by 1 base, with 6 bases left in between.

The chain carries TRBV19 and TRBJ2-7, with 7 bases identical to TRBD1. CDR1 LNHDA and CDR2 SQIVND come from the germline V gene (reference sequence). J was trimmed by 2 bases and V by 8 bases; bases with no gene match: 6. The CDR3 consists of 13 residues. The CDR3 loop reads CASSQGTAYEQYF. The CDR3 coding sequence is TGTGCCAGTTCACAGGGGACCGCCTACGAGCAGTACTTC.

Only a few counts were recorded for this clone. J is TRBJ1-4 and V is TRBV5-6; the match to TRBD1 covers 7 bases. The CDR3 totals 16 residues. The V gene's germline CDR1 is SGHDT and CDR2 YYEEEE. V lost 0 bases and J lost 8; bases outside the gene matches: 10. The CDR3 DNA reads TGTGCCAGCAGCTTGGGTAACAGGGGACAAGGGGAAAAACTGTTTTTT. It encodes CASSLGNRGQGEKLFF.

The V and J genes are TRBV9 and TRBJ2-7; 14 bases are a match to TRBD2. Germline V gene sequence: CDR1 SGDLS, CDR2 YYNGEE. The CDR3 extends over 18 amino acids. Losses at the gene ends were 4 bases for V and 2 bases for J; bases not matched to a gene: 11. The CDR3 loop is CASSYGTSGGQQAYEQYF. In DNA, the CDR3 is TGTGCCAGCAGCTATGGGACTAGCGGGGGCCAACAGGCCTACGAGCAGTACTTC.